This T cell receptor beta chain stems from a study of cytomegalovirus exposure and HLA in healthy donors. The study, taken as a whole, reports: In a later analysis, a genetic analysis reported fewer productive-TCR N-insertions in an Asian-associated ancestry cluster than the cohort average.

Samples came from healthy bone marrow donors. This clone is a singleton in its sample. Its matching antigen is unknown. This CDR3 has 14 amino acids. CDR1 is MNHNY and CDR2 is SVGAGI in the germline V gene (reference sequence). Trimming shortened V by 7 bases and J by 2 bases, and 13 bases separated the two germline ends. Use of 60 Vbeta and 13 Jbeta primers characterized the PCR. Assay used: immunoSEQ multiplex PCR; TCRdb lists only in-frame clones, some missing. The table shows approximately 150,000 clones, with roughly four fifths occurring only once. The V and J genes are TRBV6-6 and TRBJ2-3, with TRBD1 as a possible D gene (6 bases). The TCR sequence derives from a woman aged 18-29 years in good health and CMV-seropositive. The specimen sequenced was PBMCs. CDR3 nucleotides: TGTGCCAGCACCAACCGGGACAACACAGATACGCAGTATTTT. Translation gives CASTNRDNTDTQYF.